These 14 T cell receptor beta chains were sequenced from one sample in a study of Tregs in tolerant kidney transplant recipients. Libraries were prepared by immunoSEQ multiplex PCR; TCRdb keeps only in-frame clonotypes and omits some of them. The data show 75,000 to 80,000 clones, about 91% seen once. The material sequenced was Tregs from blood, taken before the transplant. The source is a human donor who received a combined kidney and bone marrow transplant.

This clone was recorded once. The chain carries TRBV11-2 and TRBJ2-5, with D uncertain. This CDR3 is 14 amino acids long. V was trimmed by 2 bases and J by 4 bases, leaving 11 bases between them. Germline CDR1 SGHAT, CDR2 FQNNGV. Written as DNA, the CDR3 is TGTGCCAGCAGCTTAAACGACGGTACAGAGACCCAGTACTTC. As protein: CASSLNDGTETQYF. The full variable domain, its missing parts supplied by reference TRBV11-2 and TRBJ2-5, is EAGVAQSPRYKIIEKRQSVAFWCNPISGHATLYWYQQILGQGPKLLIQFQNNGVVDDSQLPKDRFSAERLKGVDSTLKIQPAKLEDSAVYLCASSLNDGTETQYFGPGTRLLVL.

V is TRBV2 and J is TRBJ1-4; the D gene is possibly TRBD1 (5 bases). V shed 9 bases and J shed 8 bases, with 16 bases lying between them. The CDR3 sequence is 13 residues long. CDR1 SNHLY and CDR2 FYNNEI come from the germline V gene. CDR3 protein: CARESPEGEKLFF. As DNA, the CDR3 is TGTGCCAGAGAATCCCCCGAGGGGGAAAAACTGTTTTTT.

The chain links TRBV6-1 to TRBJ2-1; 7 bases are shared with TRBD1. V was pared by 4 bases and J by 7 bases, with 4 bases of the junction left unmatched. Germline CDR1 reads MNHNS; CDR2 reads SASEGT. There are 13 residues in the CDR3. The CDR3 loop reads CASSVTGWNEQFF. The CDR3 DNA reads TGTGCCAGCAGTGTGACAGGGTGGAATGAGCAGTTCTTC.

V gene TRBV18 combines with J gene TRBJ2-6; D not resolved. V shed 4 bases and J shed 0 bases, with 16 bases lying between them. The CDR3 loop spans 18 amino acids. Germline V gives CDR1 KGHSH, CDR2 LQKENI. CDR3 amino acids: CASSLSGPVGSGANVLTF. The CDR3 nucleotides read TGTGCCAGCTCACTGTCGGGCCCGGTCGGCTCTGGGGCCAACGTCCTGACTTTC. The variable domain in full, completed from reference TRBV18 and TRBJ2-6, reads NAGVMQNPRHLVRRRGQEARLRCSPMKGHSHVYWYRQLPEEGLKFMVYLQKENIIDESGMPKERFSAEFPKEGPSILRIQQVVRGDSAAYFCASSLSGPVGSGANVLTFGAGSRLTVL.

The rearrangement joins TRBV5-1 to TRBJ2-7; D call uncertain. The V and J ends lost 1 base and 0 bases respectively, with 11 bases between them. Looked up from germline, CDR1 is SGHRS and CDR2 is YFSETQ. CDR3 length: 15 residues. CDR3 nucleotides: TGCGCCAGCAGCTTGTCTTCTGGAGCCTCCTACGAGCAGTACTTC. Protein product: CASSLSSGASYEQYF.

The V call is TRBV4-2, the J call TRBJ2-3; D gene ambiguous. This CDR3 has 15 residues. V was cut by 4 bases and J by 3 bases, with 14 bases left in between. Germline V gene data show CDR1 as LGHNA and CDR2 as YNFKEQ. The CDR3 DNA follows: TGTGCCAGCAGCCCCTGGGATTCCACGACAGATACGCAGTATTTT. Its protein is CASSPWDSTTDTQYF.

This chain connects TRBV5-8 to TRBJ1-1; TRBD1 is a possible D gene (6 bases). The germline V gene has CDR1 SGHTS and CDR2 YDEGEE. The CDR3 is 12 amino acids. The V end lost 3 bases, the J end lost 10 bases, and 13 bases lay between the germline ends. The CDR3: CASSYGQIRAFF. The CDR3 nucleotides are TGTGCCAGCAGCTACGGACAGATCCGAGCTTTCTTT.

J is TRBJ2-7 and V is TRBV5-1; unclear D gene. The CDR3 is made up of 17 amino acids. Trimming cost V 0 bases and J 1 base, with 17 bases left between them. From germline, CDR1 is SGHRS and CDR2 YFSETQ. The CDR3 here is CASSLAAGTLGSYEQYF. The CDR3 region has the DNA TGCGCCAGCAGCTTGGCCGCTGGCACCCTGGGATCCTACGAGCAGTACTTC.

The V call is TRBV28, the J call TRBJ2-3, with 7 bases fitting TRBD2. V lost 6 bases to trimming and J lost 6 bases; unmatched junction nucleotides: 6. This CDR3 spans 13 amino acids. The germline gives CDR1 MDHEN, CDR2 SYDVKM. The CDR3 here is CASRTGGGDTQYF. DNA of the CDR3: TGTGCCAGCAGGACCGGGGGAGGGGATACGCAGTATTTT.

The chain joins TRBV5-5 to TRBJ1-5, with no clear D. Per germline, CDR1 SGHKS and CDR2 YYEKEE (reference sequence). Between the trimmed V and J ends, which lost 4 bases and 0 bases, there was a span of 11 bases. The CDR3 has 15 residues. The CDR3 is CASSRTGLSNQPQHF. The CDR3 DNA follows: TGTGCCAGCAGCCGGACCGGGCTTAGCAATCAGCCCCAGCATTTT.

This clone was picked up a small number of times. The same CDR3 is also encoded by other DNA sequences in this sample. The chain links TRBV19 to TRBJ1-5; maybe TRBD1 (6 bases). Germline V gene data show CDR1 as LNHDA and CDR2 as SQIVND (reference sequence). V was clipped by 7 bases and J by 3 bases, with 22 bases between them. The CDR3 runs to 17 residues. CDR3 sequence (DNA): TGTGCCAGTAACAAGCGACGAGGGACAACAATCAATCAGCCCCAGCATTTT. It is translated as CASNKRRGTTINQPQHF.

V and J are TRBV5-1 and TRBJ2-5, with D maybe TRBD1 (7 bases). V gave up 1 base and J gave up 4 bases, with 14 bases separating them. Germline CDR1 is SGHRS and CDR2 is YFSETQ. The CDR3 runs 15 residues. CDR3 region: CASSLRPGGIETQYF. In nucleotides, the CDR3 is TGCGCCAGCAGCTTGAGGCCAGGGGGGATAGAGACCCAGTACTTC.

The chain carries TRBV30 and TRBJ1-4; a possible D gene is TRBD1 (6 bases). The CDR3 length is 13 residues. The germline V gene encodes CDR1 GTSNPN and CDR2 SVGIG (reference sequence). V was trimmed by 0 bases and J by 5 bases, leaving 7 bases between them. CDR3 nucleotide sequence: TGTGCCTGGAGTGTACAGGGCAATGAAAAACTGTTTTTT. It specifies CAWSVQGNEKLFF.

This clone appeared a single time. The chain employs TRBV28 and TRBJ2-3, with D tentatively TRBD2 (5 bases). Germline-derived CDR1 and CDR2 are MDHEN and SYDVKM. Trimming took 7 bases from V and 5 from J, leaving 13 bases between them. This CDR3 is 13 amino acids long. DNA of the CDR3: TGTGCCAGCACCCCCTCCGGGGTAGATACGCAGTATTTT. Its protein product is CASTPSGVDTQYF. The full variable domain, with the rest looked up from reference TRBV28 and TRBJ2-3, is DVKVTQSSRYLVKRTGEKVFLECVQDMDHENMFWYRQDPGLGLRLIYFSYDVKMKEKGDIPEGYSVSREKKERFSLILESASTNQTSMYLCASTPSGVDTQYFGPGTRLTVL.